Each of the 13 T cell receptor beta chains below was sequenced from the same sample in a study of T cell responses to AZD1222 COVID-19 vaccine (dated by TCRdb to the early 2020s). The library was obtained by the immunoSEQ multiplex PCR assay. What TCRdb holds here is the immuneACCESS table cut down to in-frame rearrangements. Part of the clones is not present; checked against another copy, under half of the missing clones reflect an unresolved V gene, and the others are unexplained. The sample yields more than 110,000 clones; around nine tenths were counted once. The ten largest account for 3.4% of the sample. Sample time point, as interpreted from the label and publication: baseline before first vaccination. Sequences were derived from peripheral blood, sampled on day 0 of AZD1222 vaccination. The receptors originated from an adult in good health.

This CDR3 is CASSLGGTARTTNEKLFF. CDR3 DNA sequence: TGCGCCAGCAGCCTCGGTGGGACAGCAAGAACAACTAATGAAAAACTGTTTTTT. J is TRBJ1-4 and V is TRBV5-1, with 7 bases matching TRBD1. The V gene's germline CDR1 is SGHRS and CDR2 YFSETQ. Trimming cost V 4 bases and J 0 bases; bases outside gene matches: 12. This CDR3 has 18 residues.

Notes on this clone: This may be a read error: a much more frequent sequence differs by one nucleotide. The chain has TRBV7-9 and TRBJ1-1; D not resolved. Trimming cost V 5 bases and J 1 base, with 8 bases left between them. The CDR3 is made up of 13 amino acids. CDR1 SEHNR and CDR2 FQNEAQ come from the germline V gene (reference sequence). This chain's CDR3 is CASSPAENTEAFF. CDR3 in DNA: TGTGCCAGCAGCCCGGCAGAGAACACTGAAGCTTTCTTT.

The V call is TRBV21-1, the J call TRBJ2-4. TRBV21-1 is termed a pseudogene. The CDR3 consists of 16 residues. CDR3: CASSKAEGTEENIQYF. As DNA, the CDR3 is TGTGCCAGCAGCAAAGCGGAAGGGACGGAGGAAAACATTCAGTACTTC.

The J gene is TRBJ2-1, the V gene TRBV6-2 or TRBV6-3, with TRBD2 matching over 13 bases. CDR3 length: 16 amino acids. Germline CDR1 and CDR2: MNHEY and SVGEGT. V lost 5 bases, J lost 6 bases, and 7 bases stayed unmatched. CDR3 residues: CASSTLAGGPGNEQFF. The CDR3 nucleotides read TGTGCCAGCAGTACACTAGCGGGGGGGCCGGGCAATGAGCAGTTCTTC.

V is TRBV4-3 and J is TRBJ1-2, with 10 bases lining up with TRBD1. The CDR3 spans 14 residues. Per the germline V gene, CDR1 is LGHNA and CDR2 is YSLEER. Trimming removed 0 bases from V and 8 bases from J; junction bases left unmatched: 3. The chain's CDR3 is CASSQDDRGRGYTF. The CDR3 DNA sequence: TGCGCCAGCAGCCAAGATGACAGGGGGCGAGGCTACACCTTC.

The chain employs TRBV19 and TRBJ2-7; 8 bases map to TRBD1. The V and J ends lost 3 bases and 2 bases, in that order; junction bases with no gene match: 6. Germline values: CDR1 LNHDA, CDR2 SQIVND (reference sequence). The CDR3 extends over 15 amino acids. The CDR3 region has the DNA TGTGCCAGTAGTATTTCTGGGACAGGCCCCTACGAGCAGTACTTC. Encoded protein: CASSISGTGPYEQYF.

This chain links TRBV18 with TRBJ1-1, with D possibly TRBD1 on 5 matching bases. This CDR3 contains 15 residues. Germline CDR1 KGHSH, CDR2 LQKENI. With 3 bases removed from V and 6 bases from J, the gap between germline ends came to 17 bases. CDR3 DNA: TGTGCCAGCTCACCGAGAACACTGGGGGGGGCTGAAGCTTTCTTT. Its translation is CASSPRTLGGAEAFF. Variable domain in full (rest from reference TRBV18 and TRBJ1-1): NAGVMQNPRHLVRRRGQEARLRCSPMKGHSHVYWYRQLPEEGLKFMVYLQKENIIDESGMPKERFSAEFPKEGPSILRIQQVVRGDSAAYFCASSPRTLGGAEAFFGQGTRLTVV.

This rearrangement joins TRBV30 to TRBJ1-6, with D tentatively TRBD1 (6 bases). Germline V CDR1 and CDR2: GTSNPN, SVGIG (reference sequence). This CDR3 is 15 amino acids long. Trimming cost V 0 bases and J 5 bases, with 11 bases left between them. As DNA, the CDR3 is TGTGCCTGGAGTGTAGGGGGGATCGATAATTCACCCCTCCACTTT. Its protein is CAWSVGGIDNSPLHF.

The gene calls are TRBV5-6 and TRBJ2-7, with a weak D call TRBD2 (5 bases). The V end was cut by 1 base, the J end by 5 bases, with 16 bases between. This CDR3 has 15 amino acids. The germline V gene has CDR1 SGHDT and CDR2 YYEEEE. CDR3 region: CASSLFNEGSDEQYF. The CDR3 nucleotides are TGTGCCAGCAGCTTGTTTAATGAGGGATCCGACGAGCAGTACTTC.

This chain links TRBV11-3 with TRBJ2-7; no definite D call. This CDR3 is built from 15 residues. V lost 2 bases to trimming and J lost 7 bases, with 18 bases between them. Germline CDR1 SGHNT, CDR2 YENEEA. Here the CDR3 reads CASSLPWAVEYEQYF. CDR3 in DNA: TGTGCCAGCAGCTTACCCTGGGCGGTGGAGTATGAGCAGTACTTC.

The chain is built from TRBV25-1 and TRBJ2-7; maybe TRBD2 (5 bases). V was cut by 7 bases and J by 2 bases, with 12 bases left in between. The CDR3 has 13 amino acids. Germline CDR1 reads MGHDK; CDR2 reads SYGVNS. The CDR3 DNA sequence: TGTGCCAGCACTGAGGGCGGTACCTACGAGCAGTACTTC. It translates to CASTEGGTYEQYF.

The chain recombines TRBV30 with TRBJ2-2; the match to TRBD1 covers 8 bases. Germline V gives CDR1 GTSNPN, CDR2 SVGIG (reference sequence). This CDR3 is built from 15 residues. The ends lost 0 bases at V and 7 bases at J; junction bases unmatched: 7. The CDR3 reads CAWSVIQGENGELFF. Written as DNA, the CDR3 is TGTGCCTGGAGTGTAATACAGGGGGAGAACGGGGAGCTGTTTTTT. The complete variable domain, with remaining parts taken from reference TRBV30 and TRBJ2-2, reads SQTIHQWPATLVQPVGSPLSLECTVEGTSNPNLYWYRQAAGRGLQLLFYSVGIGQISSEVPQNLSASRPQDRQFILSSKKLLLSDSGFYLCAWSVIQGENGELFFGEGSRLTVL.

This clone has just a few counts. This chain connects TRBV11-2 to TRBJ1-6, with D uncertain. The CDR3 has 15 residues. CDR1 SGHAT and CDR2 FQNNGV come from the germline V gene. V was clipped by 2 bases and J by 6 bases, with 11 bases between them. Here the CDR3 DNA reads TGTGCCAGCAGCTTACCCCGTGGAGGTAATTCACCCCTCCACTTT. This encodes CASSLPRGGNSPLHF.